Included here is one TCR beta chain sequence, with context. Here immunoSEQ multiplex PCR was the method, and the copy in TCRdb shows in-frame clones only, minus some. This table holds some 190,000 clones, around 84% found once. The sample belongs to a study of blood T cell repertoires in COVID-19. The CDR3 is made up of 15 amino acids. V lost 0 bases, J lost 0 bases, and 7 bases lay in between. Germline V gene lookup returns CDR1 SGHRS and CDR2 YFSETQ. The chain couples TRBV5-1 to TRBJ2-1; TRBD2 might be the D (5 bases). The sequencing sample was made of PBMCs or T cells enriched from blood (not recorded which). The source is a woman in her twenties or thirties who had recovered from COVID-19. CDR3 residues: CASSLGTSSYNEQFF. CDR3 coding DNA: TGCGCCAGCAGCTTGGGCACTAGCTCCTACAATGAGCAGTTCTTC.